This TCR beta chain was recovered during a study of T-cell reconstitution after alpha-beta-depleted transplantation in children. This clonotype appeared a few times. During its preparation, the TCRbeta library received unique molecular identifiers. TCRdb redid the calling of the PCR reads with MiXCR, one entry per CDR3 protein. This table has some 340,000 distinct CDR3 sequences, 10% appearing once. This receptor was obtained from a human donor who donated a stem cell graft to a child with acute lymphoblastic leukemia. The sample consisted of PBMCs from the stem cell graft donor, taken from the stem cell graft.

CDR3 in amino acids: CASSTRDTPFTDTQYF. DNA of the CDR3: TGCGCCAGCAGCACCCGGGACACACCTTTCACAGATACGCAGTATTTT. The rearrangement joins TRBV5-1 to TRBJ2-3, with a weak D call TRBD1 (6 bases). The germline V gene encodes CDR1 SGHRS and CDR2 YFSETQ. The V gene lost 4 bases and the J gene lost 2 bases, with 17 bases spanning the gap. The CDR3 runs to 16 residues.